This TCR beta chain was identified in a study of blood T cell repertoires in COVID-19. Assay: immunoSEQ multiplex PCR; the TCRdb copy retains only in-frame clones and omits some. Of about 150,000 clones in the sample, just under 85% were seen once. The germline CDR1 and CDR2 sequences are SEHNR and FQNEAQ (reference sequence). Trimming took 2 bases from V and 2 from J; bases not matched to a gene: 2. CDR3 length: 15 amino acids. The sample taken for sequencing was PBMCs or T cells enriched from blood (not recorded which). This receptor was taken from a woman between 50 and 59 years old with acute COVID-19. The rearrangement uses TRBV7-9 and TRBJ1-3, with 8 bases fitting TRBD1. The DNA for the CDR3 is TGTGCCAGCAGCTTAACGACAGGGGCTGGAAACACCATATATTTT. The encoded protein is CASSLTTGAGNTIYF.